The T cell receptor beta chain under discussion was sequenced for a study of OX40 agonist ivuxolimab in advanced cancers. Study-wide context: Patients were given ivuxolimab, an antibody that agonizes OX40 (CD134). Antecedent anti-PD-1, anti-PD-L1 or anti-CTLA-4 therapy was permissible, with 40% having received some.

TCRdb keeps only in-frame clones here, not all; method: immunoSEQ multiplex PCR. This repertoire shows approximately 41,000 clones, roughly nine tenths found once; its top ten account for approximately 46%. With regard to this clone: What it binds is unknown.

Study-wide results and limits: Partly responding patients at 0.1-3.0 mg/kg showed some of the smallest clonal expansion.

On cycle 4 day 1 and cycle 7 day 1, as well as at baseline, blood was sampled. Germline lookup yields CDR1 MDHEN and CDR2 SYDVKM. V was cut by 5 bases and J by 0 bases, with 10 bases left in between. This CDR3 comprises 14 residues. The chain combines TRBV28 with TRBJ1-1; no clear D gene. Material: CD4+ or CD8+ T cells sorted from blood, obtained in a trial of the OX40 agonist ivuxolimab. The source of this sequence is an adult with an advanced solid tumor such as melanoma, head and neck, liver or kidney cancer. The CDR3 DNA reads TGTGCCAGCAGTCTACGGGGTCTGAACACTGAAGCTTTCTTT. Translation gives CASSLRGLNTEAFF.